This T cell receptor (beta chain) derives from a study of shared clonotypes between healthy human individuals. Study as a whole: Sampling drew on donors who were two women and three men aged 18 to 49.

The CDR3 extends over 15 amino acids. CDR1 and CDR2 from the germline V gene are SGHRS and YFSETQ. V trimming: 7 bases; J trimming: 5 bases; junction bases outside the gene matches: 9. As to this clone: Its specificity is not known.

General study findings and limits: Even with large depth, rarefaction showed that sorted-subset sequencing was incomplete.

Data came from immunoSEQ multiplex PCR; TCRdb stores just in-frame clones and leaves some out. The sample has fewer than 2.5 million clones; over 85% are singletons. The sequence was obtained from a man between 18 and 35 years old in good health. Some clones in this sample may be carry-over from other donors' samples. Sequenced: naive CD4+ T cells from PBMCs. As to subset: CD45RA+ positively selected. The chain uses TRBV5-1 and TRBJ2-5, with TRBD2 matching over 12 bases. CDR3 bases: TGCGCCAGCGGACAGACTAGCGGGAGTAGGGAGACCCAGTACTTC. Amino acids: CASGQTSGSRETQYF. The variable domain in full, with the rest retrieved from reference TRBV5-1 and TRBJ2-5, is KAGVTQTPRYLIKTRGQQVTLSCSPISGHRSVSWYQQTPGQGLQFLFEYFSETQRNKGNFPGRFSGRQFSNSRSEMNVSTLELGDSALYLCASGQTSGSRETQYFGPGTRLLVL.